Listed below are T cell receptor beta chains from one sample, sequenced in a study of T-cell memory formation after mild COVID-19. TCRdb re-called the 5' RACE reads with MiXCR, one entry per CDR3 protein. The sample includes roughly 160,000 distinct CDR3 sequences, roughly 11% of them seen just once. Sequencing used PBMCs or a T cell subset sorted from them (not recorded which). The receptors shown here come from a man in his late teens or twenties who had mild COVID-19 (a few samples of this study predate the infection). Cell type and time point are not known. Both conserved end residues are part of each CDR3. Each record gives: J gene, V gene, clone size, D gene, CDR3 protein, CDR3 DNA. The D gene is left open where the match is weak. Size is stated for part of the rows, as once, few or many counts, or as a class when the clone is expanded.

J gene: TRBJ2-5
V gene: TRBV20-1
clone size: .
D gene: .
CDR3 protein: CSAFRLAETQYF
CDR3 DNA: TGCAGTGCTTTCCGATTGGCGGAGACCCAGTACTTC

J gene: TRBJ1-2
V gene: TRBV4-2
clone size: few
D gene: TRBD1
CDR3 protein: CASSQDGQGANYGYTF
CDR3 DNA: TGTGCCAGCAGCCAAGATGGACAGGGAGCTAACTATGGCTACACCTTC

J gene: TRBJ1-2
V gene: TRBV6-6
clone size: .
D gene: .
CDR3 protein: CASSYGVYYGYTF
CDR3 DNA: TGTGCCAGCAGTTACGGGGTGTACTATGGCTACACCTTC

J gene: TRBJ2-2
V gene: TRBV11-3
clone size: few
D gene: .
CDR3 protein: CASSFGGVGTGELFF
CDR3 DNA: TGTGCCAGCAGCTTCGGAGGGGTAGGCACCGGGGAGCTGTTTTTT

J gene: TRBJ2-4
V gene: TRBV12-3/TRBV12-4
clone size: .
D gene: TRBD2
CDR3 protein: CASSLGEGRAAKNIQYF
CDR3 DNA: TGTGCCAGCAGTTTGGGGGAGGGAAGGGCAGCCAAAAACATTCAGTACTTC

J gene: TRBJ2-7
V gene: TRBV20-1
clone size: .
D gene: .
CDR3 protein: CSARDRTGSDEQYF
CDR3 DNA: TGCAGTGCTAGAGATCGCACAGGGTCGGACGAGCAGTACTTC

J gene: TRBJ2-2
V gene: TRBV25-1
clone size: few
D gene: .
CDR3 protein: CASSDAPRANTGELFF
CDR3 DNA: TGTGCCAGCAGTGACGCCCCTCGGGCGAACACCGGGGAGCTGTTTTTT

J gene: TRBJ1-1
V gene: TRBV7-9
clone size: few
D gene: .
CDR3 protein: CASRPTAGENTEAFF
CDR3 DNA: TGTGCCAGCAGGCCAACAGCGGGGGAGAACACTGAAGCTTTCTTT

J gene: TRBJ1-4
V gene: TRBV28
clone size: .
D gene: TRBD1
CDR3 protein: CASSGGDRANEKLFF
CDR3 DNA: TGTGCCAGCAGCGGGGGCGACAGGGCTAATGAAAAACTGTTTTTT

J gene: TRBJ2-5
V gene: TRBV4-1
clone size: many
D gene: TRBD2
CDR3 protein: CASSTGSGEETQYF
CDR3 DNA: TGCGCCAGCAGCACGGGTAGCGGGGAAGAGACCCAGTACTTC

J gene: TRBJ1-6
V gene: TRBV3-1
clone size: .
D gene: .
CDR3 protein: CASSQVATNSPLHF
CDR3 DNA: TGTGCCAGCAGCCAAGTCGCCACTAATTCACCCCTCCACTTT